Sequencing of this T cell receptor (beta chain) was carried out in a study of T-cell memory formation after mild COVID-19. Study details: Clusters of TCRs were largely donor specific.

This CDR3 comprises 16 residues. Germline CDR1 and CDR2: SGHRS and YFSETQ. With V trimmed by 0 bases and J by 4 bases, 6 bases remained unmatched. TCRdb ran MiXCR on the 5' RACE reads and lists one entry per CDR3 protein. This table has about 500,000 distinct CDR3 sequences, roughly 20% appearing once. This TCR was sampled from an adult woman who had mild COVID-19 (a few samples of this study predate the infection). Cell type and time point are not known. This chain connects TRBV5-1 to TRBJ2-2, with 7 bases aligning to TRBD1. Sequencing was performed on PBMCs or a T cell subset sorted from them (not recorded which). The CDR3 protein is CASSLAAGTATGELFF. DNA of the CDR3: TGCGCCAGCAGCTTGGCAGCCGGGACAGCCACCGGGGAGCTGTTTTTT. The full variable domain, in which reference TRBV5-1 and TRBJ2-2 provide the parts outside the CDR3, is KAGVTQTPRYLIKTRGQQVTLSCSPISGHRSVSWYQQTPGQGLQFLFEYFSETQRNKGNFPGRFSGRQFSNSRSEMNVSTLELGDSALYLCASSLAAGTATGELFFGEGSRLTVL.